This T cell receptor (beta chain) stems from a study of blood T cell repertoires in COVID-19. Study summary: Samples of COVID-19 (acute and convalescent) were obtained from the United States, Italy and Spain. From T cells, B-cell-depleted T cells, or PBMCs came the material, which was cDNA or gDNA.

Method: immunoSEQ multiplex PCR; TCRdb's copy keeps in-frame clones and lacks some. This table holds hundreds of thousands of clones, about nine tenths found once. V dropped 5 bases and J dropped 3 bases, with 14 bases sitting between them. The CDR3 is made up of 13 amino acids. The germline V gene encodes CDR1 SQVTM and CDR2 ANQGSEA. Participant age was roughly 18 to 90 years, and participants resided in roughly 25 US areas. Membership in each cohort depended on participant-reported clinical history. The receptor's source is a woman aged 55-69 years who had recovered from COVID-19. J is TRBJ2-7 and V is TRBV29-1, with D maybe TRBD1 (5 bases). The sample consisted of PBMCs or T cells enriched from blood (not recorded which). CDR3 amino acids: CSVSAGQGYEQYV. The CDR3 DNA reads as TGCAGCGTTTCGGCAGGGCAAGGCTACGAGCAGTACGTC.